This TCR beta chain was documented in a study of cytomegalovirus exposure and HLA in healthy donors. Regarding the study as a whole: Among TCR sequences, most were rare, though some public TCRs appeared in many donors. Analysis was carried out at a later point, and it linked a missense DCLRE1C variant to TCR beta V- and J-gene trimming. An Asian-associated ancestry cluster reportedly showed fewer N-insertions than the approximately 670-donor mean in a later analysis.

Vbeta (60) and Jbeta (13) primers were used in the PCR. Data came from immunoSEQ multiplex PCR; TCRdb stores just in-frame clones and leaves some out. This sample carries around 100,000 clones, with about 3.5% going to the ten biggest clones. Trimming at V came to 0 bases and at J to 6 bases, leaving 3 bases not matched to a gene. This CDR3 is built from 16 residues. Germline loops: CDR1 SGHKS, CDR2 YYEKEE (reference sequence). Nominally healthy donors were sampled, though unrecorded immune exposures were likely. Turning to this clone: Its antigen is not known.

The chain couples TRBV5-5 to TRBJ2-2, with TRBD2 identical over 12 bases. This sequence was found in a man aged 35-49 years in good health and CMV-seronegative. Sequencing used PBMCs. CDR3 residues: CASSLARLAGAGELFF. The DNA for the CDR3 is TGTGCCAGCAGCTTGGCCCGACTAGCGGGAGCCGGGGAGCTGTTTTTT. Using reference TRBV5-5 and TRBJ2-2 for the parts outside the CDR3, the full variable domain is DAGVTQSPTHLIKTRGQQVTLRCSPISGHKSVSWYQQVLGQGPQFIFQYYEKEERGRGNFPDRFSARQFPNYSSELNVNALLLGDSALYLCASSLARLAGAGELFFGEGSRLTVL.